This T cell receptor beta chain is from a study of cytomegalovirus exposure and HLA in healthy donors. Overall study findings and caveats: Certain indistinguishable V segments, among them TRBV6-2 and TRBV6-3, were excluded. A later analysis showed TCR association rates differing by HLA locus, peaking at DRB1 and lowest at HLA-C.

Per germline, CDR1 SGHTA and CDR2 FQGNSA. CDR3 size: 13 residues. The V and J ends lost 6 bases and 6 bases respectively, with 15 bases between them. This PCR relied on a set of 60 Vbeta primers and 13 Jbeta primers. Clones were sequenced by immunoSEQ multiplex PCR, and TCRdb holds only the in-frame ones, with some missing. The sample has some 190,000 clones, approximately 81% seen once; the top ten hold 1%. With regard to this clone: Its antigen is currently unknown.

Sequences were obtained from PBMCs. The chain couples TRBV7-2 to TRBJ2-7; possibly TRBD2 for D (5 bases). The TCR originated in a boy aged 2 to 9 in good health and CMV-seronegative. In nucleotides, the CDR3 is TGTGCCAGCAGTAGGACTGGAAGACTCGAGCAGTACTTC. This gives the protein CASSRTGRLEQYF.